This T cell receptor (beta chain) stems from a study of CD8+ T cells in alopecia areata. Reverse transcription of extracted RNA yielded cDNA, which provided the sequencing template. TCRdb keeps only in-frame clones here, not all; method: immunoSEQ multiplex PCR. The table lists 130,000 to 150,000 clones, about four fifths of them singletons. The V gene end was trimmed by 3 bases and the J gene end by 5 bases; junction bases not matched to a gene: 1. This CDR3 spans 13 amino acids. The germline gives CDR1 SGHDN, CDR2 FVKESK. This clone occurred once. The treatment here: oral pan-JAK inhibitor, 5-10 mg twice daily.

The clonotype was recovered from a human donor with alopecia areata. This specimen was CD8+ T cells sorted from blood, taken at week 4, from a patient treated with tofacitinib. The V and J genes are TRBV14 and TRBJ2-3; 8 bases are shared with TRBD1. CDR3 DNA sequence: TGTGCCAGCAGCCATACAGGGGGAGATACGCAGTATTTT. Its translation: CASSHTGGDTQYF.